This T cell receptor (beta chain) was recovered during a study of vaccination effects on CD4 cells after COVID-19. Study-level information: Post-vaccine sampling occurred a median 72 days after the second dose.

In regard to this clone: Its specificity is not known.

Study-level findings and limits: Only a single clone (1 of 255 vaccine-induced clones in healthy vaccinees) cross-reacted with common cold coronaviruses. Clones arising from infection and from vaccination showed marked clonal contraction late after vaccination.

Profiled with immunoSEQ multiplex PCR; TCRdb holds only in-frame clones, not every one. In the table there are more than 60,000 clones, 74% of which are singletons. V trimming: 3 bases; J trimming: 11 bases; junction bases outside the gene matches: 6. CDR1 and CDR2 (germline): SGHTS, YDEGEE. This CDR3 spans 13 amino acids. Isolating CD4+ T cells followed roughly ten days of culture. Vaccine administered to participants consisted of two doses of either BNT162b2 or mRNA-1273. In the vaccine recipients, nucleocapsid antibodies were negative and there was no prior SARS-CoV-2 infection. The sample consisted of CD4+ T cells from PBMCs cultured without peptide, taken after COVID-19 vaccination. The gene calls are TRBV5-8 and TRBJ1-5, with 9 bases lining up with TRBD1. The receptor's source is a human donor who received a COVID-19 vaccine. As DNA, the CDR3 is TGTGCCAGCAGCTGGGACAGGGAATCAGCCCAGCATTTT. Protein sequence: CASSWDRESAQHF. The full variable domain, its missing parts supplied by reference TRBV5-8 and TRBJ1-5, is EAGVTQSPTHLIKTRGQQATLRCSPISGHTSVYWYQQALGLGLQFLLWYDEGEERNRGNFPPRFSGRQFPNYSSELNVNALELEDSALYLCASSWDRESAQHFGDGTRLSIL.